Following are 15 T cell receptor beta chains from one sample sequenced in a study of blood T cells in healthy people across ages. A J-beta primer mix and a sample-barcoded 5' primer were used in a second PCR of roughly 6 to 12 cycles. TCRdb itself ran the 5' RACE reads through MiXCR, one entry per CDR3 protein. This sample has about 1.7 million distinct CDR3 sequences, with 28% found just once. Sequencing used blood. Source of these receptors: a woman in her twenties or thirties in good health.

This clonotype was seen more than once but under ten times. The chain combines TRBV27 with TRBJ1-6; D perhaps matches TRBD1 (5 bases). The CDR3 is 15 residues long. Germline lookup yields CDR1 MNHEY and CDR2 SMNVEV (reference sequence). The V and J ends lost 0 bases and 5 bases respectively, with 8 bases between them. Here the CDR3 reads CASSLSRGDNSPLHF. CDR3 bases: TGTGCCAGCAGTTTATCGCGGGGGGATAATTCACCCCTCCACTTT.

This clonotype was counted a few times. The CDR3 sequence: CASSPTPGYEQYF. CDR3 in DNA: TGCGCCAGCAGCCCCACACCTGGCTACGAGCAGTACTTC. This sequence joins TRBV4-3 and TRBJ2-7, with D hard to call. CDR3 size: 13 residues. From germline, CDR1 is LGHNA and CDR2 YSLEER. V lost 4 bases and J lost 3, with 10 bases in between.

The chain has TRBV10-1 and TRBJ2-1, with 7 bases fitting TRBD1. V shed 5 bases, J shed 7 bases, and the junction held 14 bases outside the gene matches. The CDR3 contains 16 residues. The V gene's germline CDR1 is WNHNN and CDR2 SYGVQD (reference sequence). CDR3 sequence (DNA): TGCGCCAGCAGTTCCGGGACAGCATCGGGGTTTAATGAGCAGTTCTTC. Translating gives CASSSGTASGFNEQFF.

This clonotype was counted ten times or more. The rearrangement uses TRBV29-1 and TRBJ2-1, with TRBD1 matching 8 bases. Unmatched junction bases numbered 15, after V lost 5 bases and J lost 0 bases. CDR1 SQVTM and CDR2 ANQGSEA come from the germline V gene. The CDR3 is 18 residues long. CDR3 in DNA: TGCAGCGTTTCCAGGGGGCGCAATGCCCTGACCTCCTACAATGAGCAGTTCTTC. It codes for CSVSRGRNALTSYNEQFF.

In nucleotides, the CDR3 is TGTGCCAGCAGTCCCCAAGAATACGAGCAGTACTTC. Protein: CASSPQEYEQYF. This chain links TRBV6-2 or TRBV6-3 with TRBJ2-7; unclear D gene. The CDR3 has 12 amino acids. Germline values: CDR1 MNHEY, CDR2 SVGEGT. The ends were cut back, 5 bases at V and 4 bases at J, with 9 bases in the middle.

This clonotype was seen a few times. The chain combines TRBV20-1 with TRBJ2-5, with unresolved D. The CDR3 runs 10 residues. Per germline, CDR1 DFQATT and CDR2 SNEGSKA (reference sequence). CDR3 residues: CSAPGETQYF. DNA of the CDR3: TGCAGCGCTCCCGGAGAGACCCAGTACTTC.

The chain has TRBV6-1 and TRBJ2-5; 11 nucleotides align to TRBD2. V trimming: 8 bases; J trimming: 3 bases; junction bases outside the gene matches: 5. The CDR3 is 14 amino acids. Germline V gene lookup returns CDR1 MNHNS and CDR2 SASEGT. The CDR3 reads CASGRLAGKETQYF. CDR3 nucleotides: TGTGCCAGCGGACGACTAGCGGGGAAAGAGACCCAGTACTTC.

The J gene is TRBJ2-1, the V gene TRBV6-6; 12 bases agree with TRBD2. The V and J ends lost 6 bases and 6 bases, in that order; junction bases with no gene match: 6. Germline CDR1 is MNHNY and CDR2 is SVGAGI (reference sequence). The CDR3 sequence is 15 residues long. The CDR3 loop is CASRSSGRASNEQFF. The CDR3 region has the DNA TGTGCCAGCAGGTCTAGCGGGAGGGCCAGCAATGAGCAGTTCTTC.

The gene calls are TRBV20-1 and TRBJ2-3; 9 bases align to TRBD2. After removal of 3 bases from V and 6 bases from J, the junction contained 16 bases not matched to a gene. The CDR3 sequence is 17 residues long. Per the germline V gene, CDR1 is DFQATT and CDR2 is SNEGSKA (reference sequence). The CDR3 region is CSASFRVGSGSRDTQYF. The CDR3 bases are TGCAGTGCTAGTTTTCGGGTCGGTAGCGGGAGTAGGGATACGCAGTATTTT.

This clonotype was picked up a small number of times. CDR3 in DNA: TGTGCCAGCAGTTCTTCCCCTCGGACAGGGACGCCACCTGGGTATGGCTACACCTTC. It translates to CASSSSPRTGTPPGYGYTF. The genes are TRBV27 and TRBJ1-2; 8 nucleotides agree with TRBD1. The CDR3 spans 19 residues. Germline loops: CDR1 MNHEY, CDR2 SMNVEV (reference sequence). Losses at the gene ends were 4 bases for V and 5 bases for J; bases not matched to a gene: 21.

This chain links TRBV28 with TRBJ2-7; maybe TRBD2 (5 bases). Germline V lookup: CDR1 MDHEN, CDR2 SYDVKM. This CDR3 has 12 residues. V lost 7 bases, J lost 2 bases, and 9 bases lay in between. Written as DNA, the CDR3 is TGTGCCAGCACGCGGGCCCCCTACGAGCAGTACTTC. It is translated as CASTRAPYEQYF. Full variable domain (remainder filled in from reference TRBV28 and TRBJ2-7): DVKVTQSSRYLVKRTGEKVFLECVQDMDHENMFWYRQDPGLGLRLIYFSYDVKMKEKGDIPEGYSVSREKKERFSLILESASTNQTSMYLCASTRAPYEQYFGPGTRLTVT.

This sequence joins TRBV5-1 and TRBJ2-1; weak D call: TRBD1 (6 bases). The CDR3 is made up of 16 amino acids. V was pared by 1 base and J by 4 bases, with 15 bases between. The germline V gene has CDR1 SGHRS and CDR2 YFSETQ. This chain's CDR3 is CASSLSAGEKYNEQFF. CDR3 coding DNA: TGCGCCAGCAGCTTGTCGGCAGGGGAGAAATACAATGAGCAGTTCTTC.

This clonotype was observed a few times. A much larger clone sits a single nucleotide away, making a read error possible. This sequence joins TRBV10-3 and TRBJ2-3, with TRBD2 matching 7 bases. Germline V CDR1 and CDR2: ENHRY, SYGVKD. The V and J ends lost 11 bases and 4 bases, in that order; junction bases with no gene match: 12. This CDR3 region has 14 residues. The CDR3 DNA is TGTGCCGTGGGGAGGGTGGATGGCCCAGATACGCAGTATTTT. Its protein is CAVGRVDGPDTQYF.

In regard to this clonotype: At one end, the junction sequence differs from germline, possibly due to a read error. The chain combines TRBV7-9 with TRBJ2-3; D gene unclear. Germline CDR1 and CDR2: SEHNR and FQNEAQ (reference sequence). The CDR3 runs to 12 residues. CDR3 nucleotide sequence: TGTGCCAACAGCTACCCAGCGGATACGCAGTATTTT. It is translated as CANSYPADTQYF.

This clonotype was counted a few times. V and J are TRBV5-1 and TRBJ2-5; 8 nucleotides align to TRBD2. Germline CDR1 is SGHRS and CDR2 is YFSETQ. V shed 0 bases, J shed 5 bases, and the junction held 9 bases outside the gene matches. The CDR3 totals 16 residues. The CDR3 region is CASSLAPAGELETQYF. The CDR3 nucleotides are TGCGCCAGCAGCTTGGCCCCAGCGGGAGAGTTGGAGACCCAGTACTTC.